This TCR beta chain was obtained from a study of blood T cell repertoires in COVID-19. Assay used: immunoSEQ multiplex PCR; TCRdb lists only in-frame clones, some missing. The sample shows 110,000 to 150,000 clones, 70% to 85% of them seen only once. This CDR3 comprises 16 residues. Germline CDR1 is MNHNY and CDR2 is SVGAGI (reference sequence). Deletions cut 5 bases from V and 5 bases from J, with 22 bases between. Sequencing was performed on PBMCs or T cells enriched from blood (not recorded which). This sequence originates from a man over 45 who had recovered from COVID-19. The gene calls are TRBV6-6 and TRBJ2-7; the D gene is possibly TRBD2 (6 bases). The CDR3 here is CASSPLRAGTNDEQYF. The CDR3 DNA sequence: TGTGCCAGCAGTCCTCTCCGGGCGGGGACCAACGACGAGCAGTACTTC.